This is a list of T cell receptor beta chains from one sample in a study of blood T cell repertoires in COVID-19. Assay used: immunoSEQ multiplex PCR; TCRdb lists only in-frame clones, some missing. This sample has 170,000 or so clones, with more than 75% found just once. Sequencing was carried out using PBMCs or T cells enriched from blood (not recorded which). These receptors originate from a woman in her forties or fifties who had recovered from COVID-19. Both conserved end residues are part of each CDR3. Fields, in order: D gene, V gene, J gene, clone size, CDR3 protein, CDR3 DNA. The D gene is left open where the match is weak. Clone size is given for some rows only: seen once, a few or many times, or a class if the clone is expanded.

d_gene: TRBD1; v_gene: TRBV7-8; j_gene: TRBJ1-5; abundance: .; CDR3aa: CASSSPQGARGNQPQHF; CDR3nt: TGTGCCAGCAGCTCACCACAGGGGGCGCGGGGCAATCAGCCCCAGCATTTT
d_gene: TRBD1; v_gene: TRBV7-9; j_gene: TRBJ2-1; abundance: .; CDR3aa: CASSSQGAGVNEQFF; CDR3nt: TGTGCCAGCAGCTCGCAGGGGGCCGGGGTCAATGAGCAGTTCTTC
d_gene: .; v_gene: TRBV2; j_gene: TRBJ1-5; abundance: .; CDR3aa: CASSEALVNQPQHF; CDR3nt: TGTGCCAGCAGTGAAGCCCTCGTCAATCAGCCCCAGCATTTT
d_gene: TRBD2; v_gene: TRBV19; j_gene: TRBJ2-2; abundance: once; CDR3aa: CASSSNIWREGRVNTGELFF; CDR3nt: TGTGCCAGTAGCTCCAATATATGGCGGGAGGGCCGAGTTAACACCGGGGAGCTGTTTTTT
d_gene: TRBD2; v_gene: TRBV12-3/TRBV12-4; j_gene: TRBJ2-2; abundance: .; CDR3aa: CASRAGVSGELFF; CDR3nt: TGTGCCAGCAGGGCGGGGGTGTCCGGGGAGCTGTTTTTT
d_gene: TRBD2; v_gene: TRBV27; j_gene: TRBJ2-7; abundance: .; CDR3aa: CASSSTFGLAGTYEQYF; CDR3nt: TGTGCCAGCAGTTCGACCTTTGGACTAGCGGGAACCTACGAGCAGTACTTC
d_gene: TRBD1; v_gene: TRBV2; j_gene: TRBJ1-2; abundance: .; CDR3aa: CASREGGSYGYTF; CDR3nt: TGTGCCAGCAGGGAAGGGGGCAGCTATGGCTACACCTTC
d_gene: TRBD2; v_gene: TRBV9; j_gene: TRBJ2-1; abundance: once; CDR3aa: CASSSSGTSGFDEQFF; CDR3nt: TGTGCCAGCAGTTCATCCGGGACTAGCGGGTTCGATGAGCAGTTCTTC
d_gene: TRBD2; v_gene: TRBV5-1; j_gene: TRBJ2-7; abundance: few; CDR3aa: CASSLEGLAGVNEQYF; CDR3nt: TGCGCCAGCAGCTTGGAGGGACTAGCGGGAGTCAACGAGCAGTACTTC
d_gene: TRBD2; v_gene: TRBV30; j_gene: TRBJ2-7; abundance: .; CDR3aa: CAWRASGSMTEQYF; CDR3nt: TGTGCCTGGAGGGCTAGCGGGAGTATGACCGAGCAGTACTTC
d_gene: .; v_gene: TRBV29-1; j_gene: TRBJ1-2; abundance: .; CDR3aa: CSVDGPRGVNYGYTF; CDR3nt: TGCAGCGTTGATGGTCCCAGGGGCGTTAACTATGGCTACACCTTC
d_gene: .; v_gene: TRBV7-9; j_gene: TRBJ2-7; abundance: .; CDR3aa: CASSHRASLAHEQYF; CDR3nt: TGTGCCAGCAGCCATCGGGCGAGTCTAGCCCACGAGCAGTACTTC
d_gene: .; v_gene: TRBV20-1; j_gene: TRBJ2-7; abundance: few; CDR3aa: CSAETSYEQYF; CDR3nt: TGCAGTGCTGAGACTAGTTACGAGCAGTACTTC
d_gene: TRBD1; v_gene: TRBV19; j_gene: TRBJ1-2; abundance: .; CDR3aa: CASSTSRGRAGYTF; CDR3nt: TGTGCCAGTAGTACTTCCAGGGGGCGTGCTGGCTACACCTTC
d_gene: .; v_gene: TRBV12-3/TRBV12-4; j_gene: TRBJ2-1; abundance: .; CDR3aa: CASSLRQGGEQFF; CDR3nt: TGTGCCAGCAGTTTACGACAGGGAGGTGAGCAGTTCTTC
d_gene: TRBD1; v_gene: TRBV5-1; j_gene: TRBJ1-5; abundance: .; CDR3aa: CASSLAGQVNQPQHF; CDR3nt: TGCGCCAGCAGCTTGGCTGGACAGGTCAATCAGCCCCAGCATTTT
d_gene: .; v_gene: TRBV18; j_gene: TRBJ2-7; abundance: .; CDR3aa: CASSQGTYEQYF; CDR3nt: TGTGCCAGCTCCCAGGGGACCTACGAGCAGTACTTC
d_gene: .; v_gene: TRBV6-5; j_gene: TRBJ1-1; abundance: .; CDR3aa: CASSYRGEAFF; CDR3nt: TGTGCCAGCAGCTATAGGGGTGAAGCTTTCTTT
d_gene: TRBD2; v_gene: TRBV5-6; j_gene: TRBJ2-3; abundance: .; CDR3aa: CASSLPTSGVRDTQYF; CDR3nt: TGTGCCAGCAGCCTACCGACTAGCGGGGTAAGAGATACGCAGTATTTT
d_gene: TRBD2; v_gene: TRBV6-2/TRBV6-3; j_gene: TRBJ2-7; abundance: .; CDR3aa: CASSLPGLAGPRQYF; CDR3nt: TGTGCCAGCAGCCTACCGGGACTAGCGGGTCCTCGGCAGTACTTC
d_gene: .; v_gene: TRBV3-1/TRBV3-2; j_gene: TRBJ2-2; abundance: .; CDR3aa: CASKPGQRDRTGELFF; CDR3nt: TGTGCCAGCAAGCCGGGACAAAGGGATCGGACCGGGGAGCTGTTTTTT
d_gene: TRBD2; v_gene: TRBV14; j_gene: TRBJ2-1; abundance: .; CDR3aa: CASSLTSGMGNEQFF; CDR3nt: TGTGCCAGCAGCCTAACTAGCGGGATGGGTAATGAGCAGTTCTTC
d_gene: .; v_gene: TRBV12-5; j_gene: TRBJ1-5; abundance: .; CDR3aa: CASGLVRGSARVSNQPQHF; CDR3nt: TGTGCTAGTGGTTTGGTACGGGGTTCCGCAAGGGTTAGCAATCAGCCCCAGCATTTT
d_gene: TRBD1; v_gene: TRBV7-6; j_gene: TRBJ1-6; abundance: .; CDR3aa: CASSLTGEKTNSPLHF; CDR3nt: TGTGCCAGCAGCTTAACAGGGGAAAAGACTAATTCACCCCTCCACTTT
d_gene: .; v_gene: TRBV3-1/TRBV3-2; j_gene: TRBJ1-3; abundance: .; CDR3aa: CASSSLRSGNTIYF; CDR3nt: TGTGCCAGCAGCTCCCTGCGCTCTGGAAACACCATATATTTT
d_gene: .; v_gene: TRBV3-1/TRBV3-2; j_gene: TRBJ2-5; abundance: .; CDR3aa: CASSRTGVETQYF; CDR3nt: TGTGCCAGCAGCAGAACGGGGGTAGAGACCCAGTACTTC
d_gene: TRBD2; v_gene: TRBV3-1/TRBV3-2; j_gene: TRBJ2-2; abundance: .; CDR3aa: CASSMSGLADTGELFF; CDR3nt: TGTGCCAGCAGCATGTCAGGACTAGCGGACACCGGGGAGCTGTTTTTT
d_gene: .; v_gene: TRBV5-5; j_gene: TRBJ2-7; abundance: .; CDR3aa: CASSDGTQSSYEQYF; CDR3nt: TGTGCCAGCAGCGACGGGACTCAGAGCTCCTACGAGCAGTACTTC
d_gene: TRBD2; v_gene: TRBV27; j_gene: TRBJ2-3; abundance: .; CDR3aa: CASSSHFPGRGYTQYF; CDR3nt: TGTGCCAGCAGTTCCCACTTTCCCGGGAGGGGATATACGCAGTATTTT
d_gene: TRBD1; v_gene: TRBV11-3; j_gene: TRBJ2-4; abundance: .; CDR3aa: CASSPGRGSGINIQYF; CDR3nt: TGTGCCAGCAGCCCAGGCAGGGGGAGCGGAATAAACATTCAGTACTTC
d_gene: .; v_gene: TRBV29-1; j_gene: TRBJ1-2; abundance: .; CDR3aa: CSVEDGQGAYF; CDR3nt: TGCAGCGTTGAAGACGGGCAGGGTGCGTACTTC
d_gene: .; v_gene: TRBV19; j_gene: TRBJ1-1; abundance: .; CDR3aa: CASSIAPGWGNTEAFF; CDR3nt: TGTGCCAGTAGTATAGCCCCGGGGTGGGGGAACACTGAAGCTTTCTTT
d_gene: TRBD2; v_gene: TRBV3-1/TRBV3-2; j_gene: TRBJ2-2; abundance: .; CDR3aa: CASSLFPGLAGDTGELFF; CDR3nt: TGTGCCAGCAGCCTATTCCCGGGACTAGCGGGAGATACCGGGGAGCTGTTTTTT
d_gene: .; v_gene: TRBV4-3; j_gene: TRBJ1-6; abundance: .; CDR3aa: CASSQVFEVASSPLHF; CDR3nt: TGCGCCAGCAGCCAAGTATTCGAGGTCGCCAGCTCGCCCCTCCACTTT
d_gene: .; v_gene: TRBV10-2; j_gene: TRBJ2-2; abundance: .; CDR3aa: CASRPTNTGELFF; CDR3nt: TGCGCCAGCAGGCCTACGAACACCGGGGAGCTGTTTTTT
d_gene: .; v_gene: TRBV29-1; j_gene: TRBJ2-7; abundance: .; CDR3aa: CSVEGWGESSYEQYF; CDR3nt: TGCAGCGTTGAAGGATGGGGGGAGAGCTCCTACGAGCAGTACTTC